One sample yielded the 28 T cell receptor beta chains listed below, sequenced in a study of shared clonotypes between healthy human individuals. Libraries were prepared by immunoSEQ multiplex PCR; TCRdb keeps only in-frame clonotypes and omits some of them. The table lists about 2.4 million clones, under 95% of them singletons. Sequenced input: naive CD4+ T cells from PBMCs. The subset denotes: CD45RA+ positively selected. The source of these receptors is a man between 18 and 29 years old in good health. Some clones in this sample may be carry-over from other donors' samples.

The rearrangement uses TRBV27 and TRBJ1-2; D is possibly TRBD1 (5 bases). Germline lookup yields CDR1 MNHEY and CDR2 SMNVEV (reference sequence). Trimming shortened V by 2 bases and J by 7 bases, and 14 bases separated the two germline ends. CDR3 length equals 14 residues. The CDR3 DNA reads TGTGCCAGCAGTTTAAGGGGCCGGGACGCTGGCTACACCTTC. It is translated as CASSLRGRDAGYTF.

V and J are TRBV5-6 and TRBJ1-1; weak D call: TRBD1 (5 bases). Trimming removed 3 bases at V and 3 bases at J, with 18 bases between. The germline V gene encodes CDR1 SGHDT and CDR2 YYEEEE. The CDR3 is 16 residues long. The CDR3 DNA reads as TGTGCCAGCAGCTGGATGAGGGGTAGTAAGGACACTGAAGCTTTCTTT. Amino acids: CASSWMRGSKDTEAFF.

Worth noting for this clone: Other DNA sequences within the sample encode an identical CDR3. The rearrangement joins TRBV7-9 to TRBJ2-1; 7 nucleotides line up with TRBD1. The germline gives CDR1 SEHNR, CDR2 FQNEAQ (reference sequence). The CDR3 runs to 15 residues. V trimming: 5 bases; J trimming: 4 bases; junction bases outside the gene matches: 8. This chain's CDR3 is CASSTRDRPYNEQFF. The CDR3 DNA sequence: TGTGCCAGCAGCACCCGGGACAGACCTTACAATGAGCAGTTCTTC.

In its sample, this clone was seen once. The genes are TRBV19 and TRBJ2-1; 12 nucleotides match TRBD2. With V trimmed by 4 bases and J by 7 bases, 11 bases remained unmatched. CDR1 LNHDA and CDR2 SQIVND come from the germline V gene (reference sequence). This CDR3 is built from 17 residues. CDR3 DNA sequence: TGTGCCAGTAGTAGGACTAGCGGGAACTATGGTAAAAATGAGCAGTTCTTC. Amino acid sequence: CASSRTSGNYGKNEQFF.

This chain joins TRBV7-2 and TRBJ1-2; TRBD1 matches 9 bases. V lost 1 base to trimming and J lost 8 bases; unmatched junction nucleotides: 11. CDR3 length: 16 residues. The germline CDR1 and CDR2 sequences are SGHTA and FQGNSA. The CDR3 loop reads CASSLGQPGQGGGYTF. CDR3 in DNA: TGTGCCAGCAGCTTAGGTCAACCGGGACAGGGTGGAGGCTACACCTTC.

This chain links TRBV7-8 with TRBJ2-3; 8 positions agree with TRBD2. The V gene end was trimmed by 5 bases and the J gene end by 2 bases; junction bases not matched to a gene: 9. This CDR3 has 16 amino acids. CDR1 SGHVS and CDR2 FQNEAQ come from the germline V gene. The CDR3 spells CASSRTGTRLTDTQYF. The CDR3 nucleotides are TGTGCCAGCAGCCGCACCGGGACTAGGCTCACAGATACGCAGTATTTT.

The CDR3: CASRTPGQGTDTQYF. For the CDR3, the DNA is TGTGCCAGCAGAACCCCGGGACAGGGGACAGATACGCAGTATTTT. The chain has TRBV27 and TRBJ2-3; 10 positions agree with TRBD1. Trimming removed 6 bases from V and 3 bases from J; junction bases left unmatched: 6. CDR1 MNHEY and CDR2 SMNVEV come from the germline V gene (reference sequence). The CDR3 is 15 amino acids.

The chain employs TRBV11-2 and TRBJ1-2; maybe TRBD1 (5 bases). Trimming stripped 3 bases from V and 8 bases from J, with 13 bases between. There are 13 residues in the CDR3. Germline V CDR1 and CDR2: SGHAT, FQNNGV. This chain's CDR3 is CASSFGAGIGYTF. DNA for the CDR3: TGTGCCAGCAGCTTTGGCGCAGGGATAGGCTACACCTTC.

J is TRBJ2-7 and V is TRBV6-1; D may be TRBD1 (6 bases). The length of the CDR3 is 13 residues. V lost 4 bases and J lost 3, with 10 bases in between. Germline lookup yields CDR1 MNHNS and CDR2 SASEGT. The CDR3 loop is CASSAHRDYEQYF. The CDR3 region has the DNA TGTGCCAGCAGTGCTCACAGGGACTACGAGCAGTACTTC.

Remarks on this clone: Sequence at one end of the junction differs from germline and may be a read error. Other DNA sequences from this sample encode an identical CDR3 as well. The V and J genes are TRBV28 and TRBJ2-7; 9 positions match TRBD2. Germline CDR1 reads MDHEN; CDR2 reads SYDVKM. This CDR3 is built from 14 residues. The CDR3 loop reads CASSFSGSSHEQYF. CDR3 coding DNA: TGTGCCAGTAGTTTTAGCGGGAGTTCCCACGAGCAGTACTTC.

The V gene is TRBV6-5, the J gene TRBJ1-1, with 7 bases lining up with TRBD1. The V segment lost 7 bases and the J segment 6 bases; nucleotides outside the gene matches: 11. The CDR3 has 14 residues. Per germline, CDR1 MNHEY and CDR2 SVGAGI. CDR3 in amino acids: CASTRDRVKAEAFF. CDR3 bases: TGTGCCAGCACCAGAGACAGGGTCAAAGCTGAAGCTTTCTTT.

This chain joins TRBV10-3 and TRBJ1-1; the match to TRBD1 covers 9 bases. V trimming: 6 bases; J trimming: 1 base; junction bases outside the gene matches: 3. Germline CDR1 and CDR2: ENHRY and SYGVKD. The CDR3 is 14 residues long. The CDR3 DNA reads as TGTGCCATCAGGACAGGGGGAGCGAACACTGAAGCTTTCTTT. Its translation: CAIRTGGANTEAFF.

The CDR3 protein is CASSVGGTGGLPGYTF. The DNA of the CDR3 is TGTGCCAGCAGCGTAGGAGGGACAGGGGGCCTTCCAGGCTACACCTTC. This chain links TRBV9 with TRBJ1-2; TRBD1 matches at 12 bases. This CDR3 is 16 amino acids long. CDR1 is SGDLS and CDR2 is YYNGEE in the germline V gene. J lost 8 bases, V lost 0 bases, and 8 bases had no gene match.

The CDR3 spells CASSPLTGGEQYF. The CDR3 DNA is TGTGCCAGCTCACCCCTCACCGGTGGCGAGCAGTACTTC. The chain combines TRBV18 with TRBJ2-7; D gene unclear. Per the germline V gene, CDR1 is KGHSH and CDR2 is LQKENI. V lost 3 bases to trimming and J lost 6 bases, with 12 bases between them. The CDR3 has 13 residues.

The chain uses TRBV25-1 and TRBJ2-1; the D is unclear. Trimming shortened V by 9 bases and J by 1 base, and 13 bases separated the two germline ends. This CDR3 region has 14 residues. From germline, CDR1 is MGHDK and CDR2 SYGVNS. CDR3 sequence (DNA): TGTGCCAGTCAAAATCCCGGGTCCTACAATGAGCAGTTCTTC. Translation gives CASQNPGSYNEQFF. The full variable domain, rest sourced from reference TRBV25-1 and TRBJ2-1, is EADIYQTPRYLVIGTGKKITLECSQTMGHDKMYWYQQDPGMELHLIHYSYGVNSTEKGDLSSESTVSRIRTEHFPLTLESARPSHTSQYLCASQNPGSYNEQFFGPGTRLTVL.

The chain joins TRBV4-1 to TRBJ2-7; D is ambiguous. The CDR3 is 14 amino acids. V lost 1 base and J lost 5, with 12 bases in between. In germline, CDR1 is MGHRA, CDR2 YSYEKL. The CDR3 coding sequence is TGCGCCAGCAGCCAAGCCCCGCGTGGCGACGAGCAGTACTTC. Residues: CASSQAPRGDEQYF.

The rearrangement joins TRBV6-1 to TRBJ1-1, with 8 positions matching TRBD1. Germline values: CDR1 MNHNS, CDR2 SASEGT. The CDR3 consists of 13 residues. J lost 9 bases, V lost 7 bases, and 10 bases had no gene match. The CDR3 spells CASIWGRGLQAFF. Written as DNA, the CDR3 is TGTGCCAGCATTTGGGGCAGGGGGCTTCAAGCTTTCTTT.

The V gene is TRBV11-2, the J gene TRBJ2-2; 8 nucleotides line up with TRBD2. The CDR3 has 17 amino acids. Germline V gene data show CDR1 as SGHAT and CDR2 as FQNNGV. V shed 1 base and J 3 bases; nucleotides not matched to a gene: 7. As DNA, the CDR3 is TGTGCCAGCAGCTTAGGGCGCAGCGGGAGTCACACCGGGGAGCTGTTTTTT. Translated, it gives CASSLGRSGSHTGELFF.

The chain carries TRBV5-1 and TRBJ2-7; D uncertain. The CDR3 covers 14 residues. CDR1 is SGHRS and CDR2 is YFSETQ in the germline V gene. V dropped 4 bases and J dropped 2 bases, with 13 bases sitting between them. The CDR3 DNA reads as TGCGCCAGCAGCCCGGTATGGGCAACCTACGAGCAGTACTTC. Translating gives CASSPVWATYEQYF.

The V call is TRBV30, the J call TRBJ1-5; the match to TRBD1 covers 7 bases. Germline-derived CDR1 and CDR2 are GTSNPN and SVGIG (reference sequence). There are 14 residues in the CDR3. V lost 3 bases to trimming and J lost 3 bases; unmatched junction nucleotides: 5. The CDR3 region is CAWSRGQTNQPQHF. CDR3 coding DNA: TGTGCCTGGAGCCGGGGACAGACCAATCAGCCCCAGCATTTT.

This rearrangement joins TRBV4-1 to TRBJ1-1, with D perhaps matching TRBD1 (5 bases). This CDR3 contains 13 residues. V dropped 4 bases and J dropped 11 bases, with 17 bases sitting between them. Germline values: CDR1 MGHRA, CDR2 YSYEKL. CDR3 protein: CASSLQAGLGAFF. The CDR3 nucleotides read TGCGCCAGCAGCCTCCAGGCGGGACTCGGGGCTTTCTTT.

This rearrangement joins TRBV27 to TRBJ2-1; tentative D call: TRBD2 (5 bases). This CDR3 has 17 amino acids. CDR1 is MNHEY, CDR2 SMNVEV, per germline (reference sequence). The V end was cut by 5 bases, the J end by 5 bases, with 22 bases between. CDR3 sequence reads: CASSKWVSGNGNNEQFF. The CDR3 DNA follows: TGTGCCAGCAGTAAATGGGTATCGGGGAACGGCAACAATGAGCAGTTCTTC.

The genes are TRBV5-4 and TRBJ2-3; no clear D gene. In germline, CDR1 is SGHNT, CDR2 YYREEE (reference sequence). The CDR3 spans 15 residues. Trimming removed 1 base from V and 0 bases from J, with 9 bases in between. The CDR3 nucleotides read TGTGCCAGCAGCTTGTCAACACCGAGCACAGATACGCAGTATTTT. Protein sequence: CASSLSTPSTDTQYF.

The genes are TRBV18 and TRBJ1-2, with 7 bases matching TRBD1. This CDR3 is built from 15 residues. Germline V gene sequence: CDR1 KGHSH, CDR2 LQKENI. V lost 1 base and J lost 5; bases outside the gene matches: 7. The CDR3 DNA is TGTGCCAGCTCACCACGTGGACAGGCGGAGTATGGCTACACCTTC. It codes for CASSPRGQAEYGYTF.

The CDR3 bases are TGCGCCAGCAGCCCCCGGGATCCCAATGGCTACACCTTC. Protein product: CASSPRDPNGYTF. The gene calls are TRBV5-1 and TRBJ1-2; D not resolved. V was cut by 4 bases and J by 6 bases, with 13 bases left in between. Germline values: CDR1 SGHRS, CDR2 YFSETQ. This CDR3 is 13 amino acids long.

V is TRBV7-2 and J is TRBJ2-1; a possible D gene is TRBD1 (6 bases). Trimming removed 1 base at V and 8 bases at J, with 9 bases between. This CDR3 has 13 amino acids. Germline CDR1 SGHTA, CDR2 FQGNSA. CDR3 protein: CASSLDRVDEQFF. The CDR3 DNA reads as TGTGCCAGCAGCTTAGACAGGGTGGATGAGCAGTTCTTC.

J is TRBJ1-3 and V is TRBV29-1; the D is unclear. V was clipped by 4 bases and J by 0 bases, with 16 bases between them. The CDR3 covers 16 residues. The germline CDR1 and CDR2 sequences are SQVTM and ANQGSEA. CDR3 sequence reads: CSVGIGSLSSGNTIYF. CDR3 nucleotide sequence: TGCAGCGTTGGGATAGGCAGCCTTAGCTCTGGAAACACCATATATTTT. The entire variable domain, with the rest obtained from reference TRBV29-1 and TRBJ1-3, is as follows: SAVISQKPSRDICQRGTSLTIQCQVDSQVTMMFWYRQQPGQSLTLIATANQGSEATYESGFVIDKFPISRPNLTFSTLTVSNMSPEDSSIYLCSVGIGSLSSGNTIYFGEGSWLTVV.

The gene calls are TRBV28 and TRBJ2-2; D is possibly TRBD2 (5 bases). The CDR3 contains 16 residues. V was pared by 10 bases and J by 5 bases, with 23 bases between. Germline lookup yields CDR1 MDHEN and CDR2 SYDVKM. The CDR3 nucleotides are TGTGCCACCTCGTCCGCGGGCAGGCAATTAACCGGGGAGCTGTTTTTT. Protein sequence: CATSSAGRQLTGELFF.